The 3 T cell receptor beta chains presented below share a single source sample, sequenced in a study of T cell clones after liver transplantation (dated by TCRdb to between 2018 and 2021). The library was built by means of the immunoSEQ multiplex PCR assay. The source is immuneACCESS, and TCRdb retained only in-frame sequences with V and J called. Part of the clones is not carried over; for the studies checked, unresolved V genes explain less than half of this, and the remainder is unexplained. The sample table holds 85,000 to 110,000 clones, of which 80% to 90% were seen once. The biggest ten clones account for approximately 3% of the sample. The specimen was CD4+ T cells from blood, collected around 4 years after liver transplant. The receptor source for this set is a human patient who received a liver transplant. The graft donor may be the source of some T cells after a transplant.

V gene TRBV7-2 combines with J gene TRBJ1-4; 9 bases are shared with TRBD1. Germline V CDR1 and CDR2: SGHTA, FQGNSA. V was clipped by 3 bases and J by 8 bases; unmatched bases: 4. The CDR3 has 14 residues. The chain's CDR3 is CASSLDRGNEKLFF. The CDR3 DNA reads TGTGCCAGCAGCTTGGACAGGGGAAACGAAAAACTGTTTTTT.

The chain is built from TRBV19 and TRBJ2-1; D gene uncertain. The V gene's germline CDR1 is LNHDA and CDR2 SQIVND (reference sequence). With 6 bases removed from V and 10 bases from J, the gap between germline ends came to 10 bases. The CDR3 runs to 11 residues. CDR3 in amino acids: CASRKVREQFF. The CDR3 DNA sequence: TGTGCCAGTAGAAAGGTTCGGGAGCAGTTCTTC.

This chain joins TRBV19 and TRBJ2-7; D gene ambiguous. V lost 5 bases, J lost 2 bases, and 7 bases lay in between. The CDR3 length is 12 residues. From germline, CDR1 is LNHDA and CDR2 SQIVND (reference sequence). Written as DNA, the CDR3 is TGTGCCAGTAGTCGCGGACCCTACGAGCAGTACTTC. It encodes CASSRGPYEQYF.